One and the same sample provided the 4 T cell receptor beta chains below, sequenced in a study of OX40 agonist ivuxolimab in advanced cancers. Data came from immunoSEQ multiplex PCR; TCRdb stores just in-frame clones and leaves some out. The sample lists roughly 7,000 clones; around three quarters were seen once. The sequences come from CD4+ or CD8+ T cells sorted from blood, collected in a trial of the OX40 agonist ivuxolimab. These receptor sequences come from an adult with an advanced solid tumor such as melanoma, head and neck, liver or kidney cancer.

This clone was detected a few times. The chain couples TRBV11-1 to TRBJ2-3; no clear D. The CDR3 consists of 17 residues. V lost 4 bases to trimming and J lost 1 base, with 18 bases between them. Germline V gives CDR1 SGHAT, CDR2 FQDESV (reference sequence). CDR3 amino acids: CASSSPTFSFGTDTQYF. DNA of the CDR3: TGTGCCAGCAGCTCCCCGACCTTTTCCTTCGGCACAGATACGCAGTATTTT. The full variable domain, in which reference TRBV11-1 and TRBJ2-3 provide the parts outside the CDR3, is EAEVAQSPRYKITEKSQAVAFWCDPISGHATLYWYRQILGQGPELLVQFQDESVVDDSQLPKDRFSAERLKGVDSTLKIQPAELGDSAMYLCASSSPTFSFGTDTQYFGPGTRLTVL.

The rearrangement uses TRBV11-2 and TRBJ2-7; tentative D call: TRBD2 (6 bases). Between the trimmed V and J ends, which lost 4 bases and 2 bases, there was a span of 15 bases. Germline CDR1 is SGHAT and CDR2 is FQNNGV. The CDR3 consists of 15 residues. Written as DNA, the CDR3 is TGTGCCAGCAGCTCCCTCGGGACTGAACCCTACGAGCAGTACTTC. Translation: CASSSLGTEPYEQYF.

This CDR3 is CASSLGLAGEQYF. CDR3 sequence (DNA): TGTGCCAGCAGCTTAGGACTAGCTGGCGAGCAGTACTTC. The rearrangement links TRBV7-8 to TRBJ2-7; TRBD2 aligns across 7 bases. In germline, CDR1 is SGHVS, CDR2 FQNEAQ. The CDR3 spans 13 residues. V gave up 1 base and J gave up 6 bases; unmatched junction bases: 3.

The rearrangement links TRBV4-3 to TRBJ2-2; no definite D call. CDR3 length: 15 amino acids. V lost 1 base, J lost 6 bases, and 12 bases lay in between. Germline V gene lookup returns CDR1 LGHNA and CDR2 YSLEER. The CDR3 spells CASSQALILAGELFF. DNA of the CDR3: TGCGCCAGCAGCCAAGCCCTGATTTTAGCCGGGGAGCTGTTTTTT.